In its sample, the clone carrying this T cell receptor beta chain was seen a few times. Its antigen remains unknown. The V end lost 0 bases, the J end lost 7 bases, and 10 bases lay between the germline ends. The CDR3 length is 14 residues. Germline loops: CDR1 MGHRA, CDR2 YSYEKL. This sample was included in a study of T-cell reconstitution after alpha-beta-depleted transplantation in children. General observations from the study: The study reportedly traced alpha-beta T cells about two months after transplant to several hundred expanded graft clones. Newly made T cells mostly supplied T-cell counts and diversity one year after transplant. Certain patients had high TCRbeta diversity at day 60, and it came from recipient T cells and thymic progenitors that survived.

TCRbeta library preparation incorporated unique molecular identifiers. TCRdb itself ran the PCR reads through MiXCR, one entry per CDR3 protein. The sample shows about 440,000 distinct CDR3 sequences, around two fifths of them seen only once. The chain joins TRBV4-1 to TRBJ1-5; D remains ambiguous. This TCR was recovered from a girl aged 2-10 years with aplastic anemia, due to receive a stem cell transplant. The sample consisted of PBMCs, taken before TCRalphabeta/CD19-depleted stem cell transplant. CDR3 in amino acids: CASSQDFARQPQHF. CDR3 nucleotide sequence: TGCGCCAGCAGCCAAGATTTCGCGCGGCAGCCCCAGCATTTT.